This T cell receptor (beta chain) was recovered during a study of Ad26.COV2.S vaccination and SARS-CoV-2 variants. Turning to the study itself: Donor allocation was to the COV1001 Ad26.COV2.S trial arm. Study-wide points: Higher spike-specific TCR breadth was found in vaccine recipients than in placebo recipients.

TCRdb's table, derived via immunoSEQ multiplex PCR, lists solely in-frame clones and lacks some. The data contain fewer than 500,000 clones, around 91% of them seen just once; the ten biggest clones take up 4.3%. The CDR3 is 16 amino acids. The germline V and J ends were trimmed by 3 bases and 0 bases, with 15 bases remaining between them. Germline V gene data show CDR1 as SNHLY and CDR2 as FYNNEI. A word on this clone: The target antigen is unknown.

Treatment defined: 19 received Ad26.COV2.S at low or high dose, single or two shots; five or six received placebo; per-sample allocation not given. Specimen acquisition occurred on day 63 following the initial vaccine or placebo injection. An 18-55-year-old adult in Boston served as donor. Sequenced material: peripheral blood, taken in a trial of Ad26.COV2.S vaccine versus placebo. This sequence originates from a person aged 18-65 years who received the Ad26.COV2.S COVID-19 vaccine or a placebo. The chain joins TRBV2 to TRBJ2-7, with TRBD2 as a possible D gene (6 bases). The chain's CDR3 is CASSDESVGSSYEQYF. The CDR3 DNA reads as TGTGCCAGCAGTGATGAAAGCGTCGGGAGCTCCTACGAGCAGTACTTC. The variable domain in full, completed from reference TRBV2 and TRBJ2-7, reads EPEVTQTPSHQVTQMGQEVILRCVPISNHLYFYWYRQILGQKVEFLVSFYNNEISEKSEIFDDQFSVERPDGSNFTLKIRSTKLEDSAMYFCASSDESVGSSYEQYFGPGTRLTVT.